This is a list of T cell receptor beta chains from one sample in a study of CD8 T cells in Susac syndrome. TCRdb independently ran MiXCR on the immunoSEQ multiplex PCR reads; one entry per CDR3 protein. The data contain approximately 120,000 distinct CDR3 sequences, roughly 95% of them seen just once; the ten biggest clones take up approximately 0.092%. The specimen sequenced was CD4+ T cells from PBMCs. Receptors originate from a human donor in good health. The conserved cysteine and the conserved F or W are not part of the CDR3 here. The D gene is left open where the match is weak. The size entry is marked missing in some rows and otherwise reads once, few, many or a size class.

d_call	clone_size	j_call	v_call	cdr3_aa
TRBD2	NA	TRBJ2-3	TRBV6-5	ASSYPGLAGDTDTQY
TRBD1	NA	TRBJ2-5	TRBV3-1	ASSQDPGQGSLETQY
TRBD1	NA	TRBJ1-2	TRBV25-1	ASSDPGQGTYGYT
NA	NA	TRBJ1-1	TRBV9	ASSVVGGGTEAF
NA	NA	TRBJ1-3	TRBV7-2	ASSAGGAGNTIY
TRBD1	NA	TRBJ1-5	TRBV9	ASSVTGANQPQH
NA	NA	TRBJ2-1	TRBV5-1	ASSLLGNEQF
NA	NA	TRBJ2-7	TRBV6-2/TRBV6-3	ASSSAYEQY
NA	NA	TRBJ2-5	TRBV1	TSSQEPPGGPQETQY
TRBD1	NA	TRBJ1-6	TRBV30	AWSGPVQGNSPLH
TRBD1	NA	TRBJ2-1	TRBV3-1	ASSPPPGTGNNEQF
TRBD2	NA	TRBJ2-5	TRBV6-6	ASQTGQREGQETQY
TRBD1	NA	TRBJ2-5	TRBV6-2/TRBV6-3	ASSPGQGVYQETQY
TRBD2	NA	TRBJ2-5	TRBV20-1	SARVVAGGGPETQY
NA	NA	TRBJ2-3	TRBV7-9	ASSLGGGYADTQY
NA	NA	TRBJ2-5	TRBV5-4	ASSSGTIRETQY
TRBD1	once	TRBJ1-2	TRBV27	ASSLYGQGYNYGYT
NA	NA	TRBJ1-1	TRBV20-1	SAPGHQNTEAF
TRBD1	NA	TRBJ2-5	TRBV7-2	ASSTTGGGRETQY
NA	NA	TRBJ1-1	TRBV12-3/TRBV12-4	ASSLLQGPAF
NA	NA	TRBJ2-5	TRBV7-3	ASSLEGGVLY
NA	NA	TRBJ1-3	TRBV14	ASSRPGNSGNTIY
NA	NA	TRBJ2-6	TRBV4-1	ASSQDLGSGANVLT
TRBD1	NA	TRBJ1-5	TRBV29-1	SVGRGNQPQH
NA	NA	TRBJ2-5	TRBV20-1	SARDPGTQETQY
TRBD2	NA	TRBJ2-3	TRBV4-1	ASSQDDGLAGGLADTQY
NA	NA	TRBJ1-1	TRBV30	AWSRQENTEAF
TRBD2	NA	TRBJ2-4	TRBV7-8	ASSLSTSGLAKNIQY
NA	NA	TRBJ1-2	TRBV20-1	SARRPLLGYGYT
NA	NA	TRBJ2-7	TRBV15	ATSREGGSYEQY
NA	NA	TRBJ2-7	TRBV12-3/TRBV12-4	ASSLDSFSGTSSYEQY
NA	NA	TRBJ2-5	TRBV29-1	SVAPDPRGQTQY
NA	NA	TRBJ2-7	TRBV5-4	ASSLTFLSDATEQY
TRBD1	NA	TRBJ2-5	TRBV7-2	ASSLGVPGTGTLRY
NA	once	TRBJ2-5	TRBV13	ASSLGGRTVTQY
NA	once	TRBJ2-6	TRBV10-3	AISESGGANVLT
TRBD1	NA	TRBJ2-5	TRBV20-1	SARDLWTGVETQY
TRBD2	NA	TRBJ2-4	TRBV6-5	ATCRLAGVPNIQY
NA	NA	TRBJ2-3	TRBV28	ASSLGRGGRMEAQY
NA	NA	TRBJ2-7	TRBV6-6	ASTTADSYEQY
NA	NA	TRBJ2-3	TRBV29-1	SVDSGATDTQY
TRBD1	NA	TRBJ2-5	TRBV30	AWDRVKETQY
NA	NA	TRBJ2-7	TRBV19	ASSPGRQNPYEQY
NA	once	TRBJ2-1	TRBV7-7	ASSLMGVSEQF
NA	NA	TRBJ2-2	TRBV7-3	ASSLLLAPNTGELF
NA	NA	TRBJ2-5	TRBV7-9	ASSLAGHQETQY